This T cell receptor beta chain was found in a study of monozygotic twins with inflammatory bowel disease. Study-wide points: Repertoire similarity matched across concordant and discordant twins, perhaps owing to limited power.

The germline CDR1 and CDR2 sequences are SGHRS and YFSETQ. The CDR3 is 16 amino acids. Every donor provided one blood sample measuring 2.5 to 3 ml. A note on this clonotype: Antigen specificity is unknown.

After re-calling the 5' RACE reads, TCRdb lists one entry per CDR3 protein, DNA absent. In all, the sample yields about 210,000 distinct CDR3 sequences. This sequence was found in a human donor with ulcerative colitis or Crohn's disease, or a healthy co-twin of an affected twin (not recorded which). Sequenced: blood. The V call is TRBV5-1, the J call TRBJ1-2; TCRdb names TRBD1, which stays unverified in the absence of DNA. CDR3 residues: CASSFGGDAIKSGYTF. The variable domain in full, with the rest retrieved from reference TRBV5-1 and TRBJ1-2, is KAGVTQTPRYLIKTRGQQVTLSCSPISGHRSVSWYQQTPGQGLQFLFEYFSETQRNKGNFPGRFSGRQFSNSRSEMNVSTLELGDSALYLCASSFGGDAIKSGYTFGSGTRLTVV.